Here is one TCR beta chain with its context. Original methodology: Amplification of reference gene primers was used by the study to estimate nucleated cell counts. Produced via immunoSEQ multiplex PCR; TCRdb's table is partial and in-frame only. V, J and clone size are those of that table, while D and trimming were read from the DNA. The sample records fewer than 250,000 clones, 83% being singletons. These data originate in a study of blood T cell repertoires in COVID-19. Study background: Acute and convalescent COVID-19 samples came from the United States, Italy and Spain. PBMCs, B-cell-depleted T cells, or T cells provided the cDNA or gDNA that made up the material.

From germline, CDR1 is MNHEY and CDR2 SVGAGI. This CDR3 region has 14 residues. Trimming removed 0 bases from V and 0 bases from J, with 6 bases in between. This TCR derives from a man aged 45-65 years with active or convalescent COVID-19. The sample comprised peripheral blood. The rearrangement uses TRBV6-5 and TRBJ2-7; weak D call: TRBD1 (6 bases). The CDR3 loop is CASSYSDSSYEQYF. The DNA for the CDR3 is TGTGCCAGCAGTTACTCGGACAGCTCCTACGAGCAGTACTTC.